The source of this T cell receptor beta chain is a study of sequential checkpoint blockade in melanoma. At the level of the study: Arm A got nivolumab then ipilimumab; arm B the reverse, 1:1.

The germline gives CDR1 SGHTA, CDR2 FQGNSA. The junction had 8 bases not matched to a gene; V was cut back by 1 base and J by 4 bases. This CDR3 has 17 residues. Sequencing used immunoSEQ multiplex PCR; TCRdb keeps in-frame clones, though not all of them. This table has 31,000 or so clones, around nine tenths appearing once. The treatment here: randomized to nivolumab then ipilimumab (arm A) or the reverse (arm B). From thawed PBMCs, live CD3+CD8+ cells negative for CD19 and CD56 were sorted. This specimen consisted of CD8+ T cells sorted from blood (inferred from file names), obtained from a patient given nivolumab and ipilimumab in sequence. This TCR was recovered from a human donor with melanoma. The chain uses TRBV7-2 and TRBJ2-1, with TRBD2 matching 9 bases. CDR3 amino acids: CASSLVLQRGAYNEQFF. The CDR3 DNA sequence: TGTGCCAGCAGCTTAGTCTTGCAGCGGGGGGCATACAATGAGCAGTTCTTC.